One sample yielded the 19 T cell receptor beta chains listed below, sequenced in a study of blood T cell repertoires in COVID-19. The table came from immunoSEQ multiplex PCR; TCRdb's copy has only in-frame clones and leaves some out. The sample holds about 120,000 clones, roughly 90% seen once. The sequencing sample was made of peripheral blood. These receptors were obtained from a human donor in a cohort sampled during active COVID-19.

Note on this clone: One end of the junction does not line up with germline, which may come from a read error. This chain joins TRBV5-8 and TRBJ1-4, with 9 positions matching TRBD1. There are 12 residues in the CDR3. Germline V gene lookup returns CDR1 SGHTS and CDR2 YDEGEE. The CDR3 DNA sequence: TGTGCCAGCAGCCTTAAGACAGGGGGGGTTATTTTT. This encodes CASSLKTGGVIF.

DNA of the CDR3: TGTGCCAGCAGCTTAGACCCGGGACAGGGCACAGATACGCAGTATTTT. It yields the protein CASSLDPGQGTDTQYF. The chain carries TRBV7-9 and TRBJ2-3; 8 positions match TRBD1. The CDR3 is made up of 16 amino acids. Germline loops: CDR1 SEHNR, CDR2 FQNEAQ (reference sequence). V gave up 1 base and J gave up 1 base; unmatched junction bases: 4.

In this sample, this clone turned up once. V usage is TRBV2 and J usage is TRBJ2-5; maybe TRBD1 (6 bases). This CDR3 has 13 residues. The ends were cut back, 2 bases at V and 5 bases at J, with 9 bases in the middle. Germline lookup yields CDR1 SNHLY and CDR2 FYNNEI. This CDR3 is CASSEQGTETQYF. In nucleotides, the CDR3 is TGTGCCAGCAGTGAACAGGGGACGGAGACCCAGTACTTC.

CDR3 coding DNA: TGTGCCAGTAGTATTGCGCCGTCCGGGGAGCTGTTTTTT. Residues: CASSIAPSGELFF. The chain has TRBV19 and TRBJ2-2; D is undetermined. V lost 3 bases and J lost 6, with 8 bases in between. Germline V gives CDR1 LNHDA, CDR2 SQIVND (reference sequence). This CDR3 comprises 13 residues.

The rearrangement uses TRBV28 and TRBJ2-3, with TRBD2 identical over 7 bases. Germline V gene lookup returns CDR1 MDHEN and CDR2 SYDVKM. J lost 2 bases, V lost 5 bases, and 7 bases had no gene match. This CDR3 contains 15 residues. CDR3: CASSPPGLLTDTQYF. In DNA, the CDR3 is TGTGCCAGCAGTCCCCCGGGACTACTCACAGATACGCAGTATTTT.

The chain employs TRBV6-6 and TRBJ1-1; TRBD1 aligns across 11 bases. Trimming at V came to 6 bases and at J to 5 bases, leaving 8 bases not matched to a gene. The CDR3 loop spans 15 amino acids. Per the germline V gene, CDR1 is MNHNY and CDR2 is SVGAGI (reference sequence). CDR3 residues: CASRVPGTGGTEAFF. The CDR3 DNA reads TGTGCCAGCAGGGTACCCGGGACAGGGGGAACTGAAGCTTTCTTT.

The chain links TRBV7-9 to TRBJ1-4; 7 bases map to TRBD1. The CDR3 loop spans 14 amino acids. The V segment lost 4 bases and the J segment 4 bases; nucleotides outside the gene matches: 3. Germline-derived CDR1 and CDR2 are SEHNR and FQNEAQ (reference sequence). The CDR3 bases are TGTGCCAGCAGCTCTGGACAGGTTAATGAAAAACTGTTTTTT. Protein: CASSSGQVNEKLFF.

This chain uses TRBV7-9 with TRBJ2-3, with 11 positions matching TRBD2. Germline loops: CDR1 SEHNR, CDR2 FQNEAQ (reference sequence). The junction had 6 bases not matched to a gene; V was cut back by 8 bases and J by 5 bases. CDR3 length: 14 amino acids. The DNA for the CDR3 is TGTGCCAGCCTCCATAGCGGGAGGGGAGATACGCAGTATTTT. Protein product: CASLHSGRGDTQYF.

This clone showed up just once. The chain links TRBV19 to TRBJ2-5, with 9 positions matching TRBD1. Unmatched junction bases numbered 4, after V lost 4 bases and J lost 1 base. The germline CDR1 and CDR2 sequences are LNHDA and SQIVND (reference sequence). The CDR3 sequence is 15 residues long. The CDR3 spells CASSRDRVPQETQYF. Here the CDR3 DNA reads TGTGCCAGTAGTAGGGACAGGGTCCCCCAAGAGACCCAGTACTTC.

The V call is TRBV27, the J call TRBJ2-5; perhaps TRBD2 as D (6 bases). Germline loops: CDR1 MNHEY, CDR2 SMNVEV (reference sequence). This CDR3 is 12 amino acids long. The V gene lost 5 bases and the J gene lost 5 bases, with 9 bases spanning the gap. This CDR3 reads CASSAGRETQYF. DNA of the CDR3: TGTGCCAGCAGTGCGGGACGCGAGACCCAGTACTTC.

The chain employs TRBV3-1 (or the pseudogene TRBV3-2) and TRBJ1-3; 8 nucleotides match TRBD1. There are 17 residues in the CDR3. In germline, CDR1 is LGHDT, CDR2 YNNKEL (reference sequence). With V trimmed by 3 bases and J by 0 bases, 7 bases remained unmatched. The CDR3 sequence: CASSHDRGIFSGNTIYF. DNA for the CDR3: TGTGCCAGCAGCCATGACAGGGGCATTTTCTCTGGAAACACCATATATTTT.

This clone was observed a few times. Here the CDR3 reads CASSLLTGLAGRDEQFF. The CDR3 DNA reads as TGCGCCAGCAGCTTATTAACGGGACTAGCGGGAAGGGATGAGCAGTTCTTC. The rearrangement links TRBV5-1 to TRBJ2-1, with 13 bases fitting TRBD2. The CDR3 covers 17 residues. The germline CDR1 and CDR2 sequences are SGHRS and YFSETQ. V was pared by 2 bases and J by 8 bases, with 10 bases of the junction left unmatched.

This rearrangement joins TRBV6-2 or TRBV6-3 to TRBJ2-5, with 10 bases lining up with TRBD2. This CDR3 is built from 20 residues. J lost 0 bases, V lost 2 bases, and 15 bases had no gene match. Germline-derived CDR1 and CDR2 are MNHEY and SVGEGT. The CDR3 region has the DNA TGTGCCAGCAGTTACCCAGGGGCTAGCGGGAGTGGGGGGTACCAAGAGACCCAGTACTTC. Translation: CASSYPGASGSGGYQETQYF.

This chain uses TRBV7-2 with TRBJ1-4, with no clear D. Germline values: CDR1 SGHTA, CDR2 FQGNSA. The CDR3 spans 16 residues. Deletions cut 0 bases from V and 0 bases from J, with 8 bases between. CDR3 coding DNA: TGTGCCAGCAGCTTAGCCCAGACTTCAACTAATGAAAAACTGTTTTTT. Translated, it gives CASSLAQTSTNEKLFF.

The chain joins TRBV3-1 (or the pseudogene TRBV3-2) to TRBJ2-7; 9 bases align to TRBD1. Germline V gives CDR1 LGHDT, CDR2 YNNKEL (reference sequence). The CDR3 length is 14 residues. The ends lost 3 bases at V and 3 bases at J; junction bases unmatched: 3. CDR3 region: CASSQEGQGYEQYF. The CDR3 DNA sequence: TGTGCCAGCAGCCAGGAGGGACAGGGCTACGAGCAGTACTTC.

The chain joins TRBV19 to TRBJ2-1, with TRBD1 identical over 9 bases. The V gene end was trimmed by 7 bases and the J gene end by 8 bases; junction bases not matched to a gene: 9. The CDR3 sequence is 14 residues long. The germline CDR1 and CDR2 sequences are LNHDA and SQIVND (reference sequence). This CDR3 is CASKFRDREYEQFF. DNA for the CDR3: TGTGCCAGTAAGTTTCGGGACAGGGAATATGAGCAGTTCTTC.

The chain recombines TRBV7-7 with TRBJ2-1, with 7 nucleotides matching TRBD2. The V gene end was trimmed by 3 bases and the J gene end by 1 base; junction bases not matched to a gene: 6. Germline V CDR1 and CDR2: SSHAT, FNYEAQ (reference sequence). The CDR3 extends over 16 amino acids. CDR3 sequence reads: CASSLEGGSSYNEQFF. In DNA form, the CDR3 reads TGTGCCAGCAGCTTGGAGGGAGGGAGTTCCTACAATGAGCAGTTCTTC.

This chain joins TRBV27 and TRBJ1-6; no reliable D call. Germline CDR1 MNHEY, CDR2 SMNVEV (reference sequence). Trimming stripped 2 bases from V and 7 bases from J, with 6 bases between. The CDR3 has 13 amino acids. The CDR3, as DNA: TGTGCCAGCAGTTTAGAGAGAAATTCACCCCTCCACTTT. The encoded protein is CASSLERNSPLHF.

The chain's CDR3 is CSVDLLGDEKLFF. The CDR3, as DNA: TGCAGCGTTGATCTCCTAGGGGATGAAAAACTGTTTTTT. This chain links TRBV29-1 with TRBJ1-4; D might be TRBD1 (5 bases). This CDR3 spans 13 amino acids. The ends were cut back, 3 bases at V and 6 bases at J, with 11 bases in the middle. From germline, CDR1 is SQVTM and CDR2 ANQGSEA.